A selection of T cell receptor beta chains follows, all from one sample in a study of T-cell reconstitution after alpha-beta-depleted transplantation in children. TCRdb fed the PCR reads into MiXCR, producing one record per CDR3 protein. The repertoire holds roughly 790,000 distinct CDR3 sequences, around 15% seen once, with about 4.6% in the top ten. Sequenced here: PBMCs, mostly from graft donor cells, sampled 360 days after TCRalphabeta/CD19-depleted stem cell transplant. All receptors derive from a male patient younger than 18 who had a stem cell transplant for acute lymphoblastic leukemia, so the T cells may come from the graft donor. CDR3s include the opening cysteine and the closing phenylalanine or tryptophan. The D gene is left open where the match is weak. Expanded clones are given a class, and other clones once, few, many or no size at all.

V gene	D gene	clone size	J gene	CDR3 protein
TRBV5-1	TRBD1	NA	TRBJ2-3	CASSLVDRSWWGTDTQYF
TRBV29-1	NA	few	TRBJ1-2	CSVERHTNYGYTF
TRBV27	NA	NA	TRBJ1-2	CASSFLRWSGYTF
TRBV12-3/TRBV12-4	NA	NA	TRBJ2-3	CASSFGTYSDTQYF
TRBV5-1	NA	NA	TRBJ2-1	CASKETGRIHEQFF
TRBV11-1	NA	few	TRBJ2-1	CASSSKVSQGSSYNEQFF
TRBV6-1	TRBD2	few	TRBJ2-7	CASNINSGISYEQYF
TRBV7-6	NA	many	TRBJ2-7	CAIRGRGVYEQYF
TRBV4-1	TRBD2	few	TRBJ2-5	CASSQDYSLAGGRKTQYF
TRBV7-8	NA	NA	TRBJ2-7	CASSTLGRRFEQYF
TRBV7-3	TRBD2	NA	TRBJ2-5	CASSLGPAGYQETQYF
TRBV20-1	NA	NA	TRBJ2-7	CSATGTASYEQYF
TRBV20-1	NA	NA	TRBJ1-1	CRARGPNTEAFF
TRBV5-1	NA	NA	TRBJ2-5	CASSLEGIDQETQYF
TRBV5-1	NA	NA	TRBJ2-1	CASSLEQPHNEQFF
TRBV25-1	TRBD1	NA	TRBJ2-1	CASSRALGTGYNEQFF
TRBV5-1	NA	few	TRBJ2-5	CASSFSDPQETQYF
TRBV5-1	NA	few	TRBJ1-6	CASSTTGFSPLHF
TRBV5-1	TRBD1	NA	TRBJ2-7	CASSWAETGFDEQYF
TRBV6-5	NA	NA	TRBJ1-4	CASSVLSGRIEGLFF
TRBV10-2	TRBD2	NA	TRBJ2-7	CASRIAGQGPYEQYF
TRBV5-6	NA	once	TRBJ2-5	CASSFGRWAQETQYF
TRBV7-2	NA	NA	TRBJ1-1	CASSLGYRTEAFF
TRBV11-2	NA	NA	TRBJ2-3	CASSLFPRSSTDTQYF
TRBV15	TRBD2	few	TRBJ2-1	CATSTPRGGTYNEQFF
TRBV4-1	NA	few	TRBJ2-4	CASSQGRQAALAKNIQYF
TRBV19	NA	few	TRBJ2-2	CASSIARGANTGELFF
TRBV9	TRBD1	NA	TRBJ1-2	CASSVAQGSRLWNGYTF
TRBV9	TRBD2	NA	TRBJ2-1	CASSVLAGGLVNEQFF
TRBV24-1	TRBD1	few	TRBJ2-3	CATSDQGATDTQYF
TRBV24-1	TRBD1	few	TRBJ2-2	CATSDSDRGGSGELFF
TRBV7-8	NA	few	TRBJ2-2	CASSGTYTGELFF
TRBV20-1	TRBD1	few	TRBJ2-4	CSAGTGGALRDIQYF
TRBV7-2	NA	NA	TRBJ2-5	CASSLGQGWEETQYF
TRBV18	NA	few	TRBJ2-4	CASSPPSGARNIQYF
TRBV27	TRBD1	NA	TRBJ2-7	CATGQGKAYEQYF
TRBV27	NA	few	TRBJ2-7	CASTSTAYEQYF
TRBV12-3/TRBV12-4	NA	NA	TRBJ1-1	CASRPMVGTEAFF
TRBV5-1	NA	NA	TRBJ2-5	CASSPRVRQETQYF
TRBV4-1	TRBD2	few	TRBJ2-7	CASSLSSGPEEQYF
TRBV12-3/TRBV12-4	TRBD1	NA	TRBJ2-7	CASRGDRGSEQYF
TRBV29-1	TRBD1	NA	TRBJ1-4	CSVGTGLGEKLFF
TRBV5-5	TRBD1	NA	TRBJ1-3	CASRWDSSGNTIYF
TRBV15	NA	few	TRBJ2-3	CATSRQTTLARDF
TRBV27	TRBD1	NA	TRBJ1-1	CASSFIPGTGGYTEAFF
TRBV29-1	TRBD2	few	TRBJ2-4	CSVEGGGADIQYF
TRBV12-3/TRBV12-4	TRBD1	NA	TRBJ2-2	CASSRTGITGELFF
TRBV7-2	NA	few	TRBJ1-2	CASSLDRRAYTF
TRBV11-2	NA	few	TRBJ2-7	CASSRRDTQNGKSCF
TRBV20-1	TRBD1	few	TRBJ2-3	CSAHYPGQGADTQYF
TRBV18	NA	few	TRBJ2-7	CASSPGRDGYEQYF
TRBV12-3/TRBV12-4	TRBD2	NA	TRBJ2-2	CASSRGQGSSGRAGELFF